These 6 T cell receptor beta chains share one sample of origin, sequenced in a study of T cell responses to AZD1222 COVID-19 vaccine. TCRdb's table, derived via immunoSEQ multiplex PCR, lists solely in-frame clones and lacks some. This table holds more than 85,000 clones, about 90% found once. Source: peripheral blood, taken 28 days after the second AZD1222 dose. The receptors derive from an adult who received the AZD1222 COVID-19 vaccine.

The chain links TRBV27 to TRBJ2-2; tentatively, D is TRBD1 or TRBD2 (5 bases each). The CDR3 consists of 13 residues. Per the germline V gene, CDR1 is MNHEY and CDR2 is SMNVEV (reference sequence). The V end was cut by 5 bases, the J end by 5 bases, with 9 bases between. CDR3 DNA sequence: TGTGCCAGCAGTCGGGGCCTGACCGGGGAGCTGTTTTTT. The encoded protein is CASSRGLTGELFF.

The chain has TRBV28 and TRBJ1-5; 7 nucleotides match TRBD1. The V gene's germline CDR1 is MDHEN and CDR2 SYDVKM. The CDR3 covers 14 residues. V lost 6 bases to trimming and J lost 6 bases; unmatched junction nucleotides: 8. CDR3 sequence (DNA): TGTGCCAGCAGCCACGGGACAGAGACTCAGCCCCAGCATTTT. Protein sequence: CASSHGTETQPQHF.

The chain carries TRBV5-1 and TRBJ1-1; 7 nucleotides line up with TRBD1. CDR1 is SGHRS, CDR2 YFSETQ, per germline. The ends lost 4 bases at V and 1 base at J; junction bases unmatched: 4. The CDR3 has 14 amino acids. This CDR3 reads CASSTGTANTEAFF. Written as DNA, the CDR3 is TGCGCCAGCAGCACCGGGACAGCGAACACTGAAGCTTTCTTT. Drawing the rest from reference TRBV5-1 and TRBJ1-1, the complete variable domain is KAGVTQTPRYLIKTRGQQVTLSCSPISGHRSVSWYQQTPGQGLQFLFEYFSETQRNKGNFPGRFSGRQFSNSRSEMNVSTLELGDSALYLCASSTGTANTEAFFGQGTRLTVV.

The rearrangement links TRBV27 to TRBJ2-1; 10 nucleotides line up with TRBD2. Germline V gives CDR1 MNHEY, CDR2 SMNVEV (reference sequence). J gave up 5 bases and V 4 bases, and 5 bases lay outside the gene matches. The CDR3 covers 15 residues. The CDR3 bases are TGTGCCAGCAGTTACAGCGGGGGGGCCAACAATGAGCAGTTCTTC. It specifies CASSYSGGANNEQFF.

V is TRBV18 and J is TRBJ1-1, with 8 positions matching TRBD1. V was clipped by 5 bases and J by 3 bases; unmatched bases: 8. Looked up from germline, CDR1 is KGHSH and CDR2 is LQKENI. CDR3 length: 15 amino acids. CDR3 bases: TGTGCCAGCTCATCACAACAGGGGGTTGACACTGAAGCTTTCTTT. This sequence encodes CASSSQQGVDTEAFF. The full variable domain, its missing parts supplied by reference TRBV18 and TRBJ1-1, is NAGVMQNPRHLVRRRGQEARLRCSPMKGHSHVYWYRQLPEEGLKFMVYLQKENIIDESGMPKERFSAEFPKEGPSILRIQQVVRGDSAAYFCASSSQQGVDTEAFFGQGTRLTVV.

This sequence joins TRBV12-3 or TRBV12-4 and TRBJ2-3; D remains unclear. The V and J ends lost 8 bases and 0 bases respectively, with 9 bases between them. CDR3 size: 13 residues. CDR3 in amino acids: CASRRISTDTQYF. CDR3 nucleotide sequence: TGTGCCAGCCGTAGAATCAGCACAGATACGCAGTATTTT.